This T cell receptor beta chain was documented in a study of neurological immune-mediated disorders. Study background: Among the approximately 35 patients with multiple sclerosis, roughly 31 were relapsing-remitting, while 3 were secondary progressive.

The CDR3 is made up of 11 amino acids. Trimming stripped 2 bases from V and 7 bases from J, with 2 bases between. Germline V gene sequence: CDR1 MNHNY, CDR2 SVGAGI (reference sequence). Note on this clonotype: Its specificity is not known.

Study results and limitations: When grouped phylogenetically, the repertoires of 18 of the 34 multiple sclerosis patients fell together in one related-CDR3 cluster, which is a possible signature. The expanded clones of different subjects shared no CDR3 amino acid sequences (suggesting private repertoires in all groups).

TCRdb re-analysed the 5' RACE reads in MiXCR, keeping a single row per CDR3 protein. The table lists roughly 70,000 distinct CDR3 sequences, roughly 5.6% of them singletons. Unsorted libraries were prepared from 2 million PBMCs held at -80 C. This receptor was obtained from a young woman with multiple sclerosis. V and J are TRBV6-6 and TRBJ1-4; D is undetermined. Material: PBMCs. The CDR3: CASSYAEKLFF. In DNA form, the CDR3 reads TGTGCCAGCAGTTACGCTGAAAAACTGTTTTTT.